These T cell receptor beta chains were read from a single sample in a study of control samples from healthy donors and cancer patients. Profiling relied on immunoSEQ multiplex PCR, and the TCRdb table lists in-frame clones only, not all of them. The table has approximately 97,000 clones, around four fifths seen once; the top ten hold roughly 18%. Input material: blood. The receptors were gathered from a man aged 25 to 45 in good health. Each CDR3 is given with its conserved first and last residue. D genes are given only for firm matches. Expanded clones are given a class, and other clones once, few, many or no size at all.

size	J	D	V	CDR3	DNA
.	TRBJ1-2	.	TRBV7-2	CASSLAGPDPSYGYTF	TGTGCCAGCAGCTTAGCAGGGCCAGACCCGTCCTATGGCTACACCTTC
.	TRBJ2-5	TRBD2	TRBV7-6	CASSLGLAGGLTYQETQYF	TGTGCCAGCAGCTTAGGGTTAGCGGGGGGCCTTACGTACCAAGAGACCCAGTACTTC
.	TRBJ2-7	.	TRBV15	CATSIHWTASYEQYF	TGTGCCACCAGCATACACTGGACAGCCTCCTACGAGCAGTACTTC
.	TRBJ1-1	.	TRBV19	CASSIGRANTEAFF	TGTGCCAGTAGTATCGGGAGGGCGAACACTGAAGCTTTCTTT
.	TRBJ1-1	.	TRBV25-1	CASRGVTEAFF	TGTGCCAGCAGGGGGGTCACTGAAGCTTTCTTT
.	TRBJ2-7	.	TRBV27	CASRNAGQSYEQYF	TGTGCCAGCAGAAACGCGGGACAGTCCTACGAGCAGTACTTC
.	TRBJ1-2	.	TRBV5-6	CASSFFGQFGYGYTF	TGTGCCAGCAGCTTTTTCGGACAGTTCGGATATGGCTACACCTTC
.	TRBJ2-2	.	TRBV19	CASSTGRKNTGELFF	TGTGCCAGTAGTACGGGACGGAAGAACACCGGGGAGCTGTTTTTT
.	TRBJ1-2	.	TRBV5-6	CASSPFVGESSSYGYTF	TGTGCCAGCAGCCCGTTTGTAGGGGAAAGCTCCTCATATGGCTACACCTTC
.	TRBJ1-2	TRBD1	TRBV25-1	CASRRQGEGYTF	TGTGCCAGCAGGCGACAGGGGGAAGGCTACACCTTC
.	TRBJ1-5	.	TRBV6-6	CASRPQGGGNQPQHF	TGTGCCAGCAGGCCCCAGGGAGGGGGCAATCAGCCCCAGCATTTT
few	TRBJ1-2	.	TRBV6-5	CASSIGGSYGYTF	TGTGCCAGCAGTATCGGGGGTTCCTATGGCTACACCTTC
.	TRBJ2-5	.	TRBV29-1	CSVEGSGETQYF	TGCAGCGTTGAGGGCTCAGGGGAGACCCAGTACTTC
many	TRBJ1-3	.	TRBV2	CASREQGLGNTIYF	TGTGCCAGCAGAGAACAGGGTCTTGGAAACACCATATATTTT
once	TRBJ2-2	.	TRBV5-5	CASSLSTANTGELFF	TGTGCCAGCAGCTTGTCCACAGCAAACACCGGGGAGCTGTTTTTT
.	TRBJ2-5	.	TRBV7-2	CASSSLGTQYF	TGTGCCAGCAGCTCCCTAGGGACCCAGTACTTC
.	TRBJ2-2	.	TRBV28	CANQGNTGELFF	TGTGCCAACCAGGGAAACACCGGGGAGCTGTTTTTT
few	TRBJ1-5	.	TRBV6-1	CASSEALHGQPQHF	TGTGCCAGCAGTGAAGCGCTTCATGGGCAGCCCCAGCATTTT
.	TRBJ1-1	.	TRBV10-3	CAIRPPQGAEAFF	TGTGCCATCCGCCCACCGCAGGGCGCTGAAGCTTTCTTT
.	TRBJ2-7	.	TRBV11-2	CASSLGPGDLIF	TGTGCCAGCAGCTTAGGACCGGGGGACCTAATATTC
.	TRBJ1-6	.	TRBV19	CAVSDSLNSPLHF	TGTGCTGTTTCGGACAGTCTGAATTCACCCCTCCACTTT
.	TRBJ1-1	.	TRBV11-2	CASSMQADRTEAFF	TGTGCCAGCAGCATGCAGGCCGATAGGACTGAAGCTTTCTTT
.	TRBJ1-4	.	TRBV6-5	CASSYSGNEKLFF	TGTGCCAGCAGTTACTCCGGAAATGAAAAACTGTTTTTT
.	TRBJ1-2	TRBD1	TRBV19	CASSRGTGTGGRGYTF	TGTGCCAGTAGTAGAGGCACCGGGACAGGGGGGAGAGGCTACACCTTC
.	TRBJ1-6	.	TRBV27	CASSFFRDTLRNSPLHF	TGTGCCAGCAGTTTTTTCCGGGACACCCTGAGGAATTCACCCCTCCACTTT
.	TRBJ2-2	TRBD2	TRBV28	CASTPTSDYTGELFF	TGTGCCAGCACCCCTACTAGCGACTACACCGGGGAGCTGTTTTTT
.	TRBJ2-1	.	TRBV19	CASSWKLPLFEVTYNEQFF	TGTGCCAGTAGTTGGAAATTGCCACTCTTTGAAGTAACCTACAATGAGCAGTTCTTC
.	TRBJ2-7	.	TRBV4-2	CASSQGRGGGEQYF	TGTGCCAGCAGCCAGGGCAGGGGCGGGGGCGAGCAGTACTTC
.	TRBJ2-5	.	TRBV7-9	CASSPRGRETQYF	TGTGCCAGCAGCCCACGCGGTCGGGAGACCCAGTACTTC
.	TRBJ2-5	.	TRBV13	CATKGGPLETQYF	TGTGCCACCAAGGGGGGGCCTTTAGAGACCCAGTACTTC
.	TRBJ1-3	TRBD1	TRBV5-1	CASSPTPQGTSGNTIYF	TGCGCCAGCAGCCCAACCCCACAGGGGACCTCTGGAAACACCATATATTTT
.	TRBJ1-1	TRBD1	TRBV6-5	CASRNGTGRNTEAFF	TGTGCCAGCAGGAACGGGACAGGACGGAACACTGAAGCTTTCTTT
.	TRBJ2-7	.	TRBV6-5	CASGDYEQYF	TGTGCCAGCGGGGACTACGAGCAGTACTTC
.	TRBJ2-7	.	TRBV6-6	CASTGGRGVTYEQYF	TGTGCCAGCACGGGTGGCAGGGGAGTTACCTACGAGCAGTACTTC
.	TRBJ2-2	.	TRBV5-1	CASSLGRPGTGELFF	TGCGCCAGCAGCTTGGGAAGACCCGGAACCGGGGAGCTGTTTTTT
few	TRBJ1-6	.	TRBV28	CASSAGGGNSPLHF	TGTGCCAGCAGTGCTGGGGGCGGCAATTCACCCCTCCACTTT
.	TRBJ1-5	TRBD1	TRBV6-5	CASRQGVSQPQHF	TGTGCCAGCAGACAGGGGGTGAGTCAGCCCCAGCATTTT
.	TRBJ1-1	.	TRBV6-5	CASSLMGTEAFF	TGTGCCAGCAGTTTAATGGGGACTGAAGCTTTCTTT
.	TRBJ2-7	.	TRBV14	CASSQDYPTPLYEQYF	TGTGCCAGCAGCCAAGATTATCCGACGCCACTCTACGAGCAGTACTTC
.	TRBJ1-5	.	TRBV12-3/TRBV12-4	CASSFGGGQPQHF	TGTGCCAGCAGTTTTGGGGGGGGTCAGCCCCAGCATTTT
.	TRBJ1-4	.	TRBV5-1	CASSWDVNEKLFF	TGCGCCAGCAGTTGGGACGTTAATGAAAAACTGTTTTTT
.	TRBJ1-4	.	TRBV7-9	CASSLSLTQGFTNEKLFF	TGTGCCAGCAGCTTATCCCTCACCCAGGGTTTTACTAATGAAAAACTGTTTTTT
.	TRBJ2-1	TRBD1	TRBV25-1	CASSDLVLGTGDEQFF	TGTGCCAGCAGTGACCTTGTACTAGGGACAGGGGATGAGCAGTTCTTC
.	TRBJ1-6	.	TRBV6-4	CASSERGNSPLHF	TGTGCCAGCAGTGAAAGAGGGAATTCACCCCTCCACTTT
.	TRBJ2-3	.	TRBV7-3	CASSPTYSSDTQYF	TGTGCCAGCAGCCCTACTTACAGTTCAGATACGCAGTATTTT
.	TRBJ1-1	TRBD1	TRBV9	CASSPSTGTTEAFF	TGTGCCAGCAGCCCCTCGACAGGGACCACTGAAGCTTTCTTT
.	TRBJ1-1	.	TRBV5-5	CASSLRESTKAFF	TGTGCCAGCAGCTTGCGAGAATCTACGAAAGCTTTCTTT
.	TRBJ1-3	.	TRBV19	CASSPEGAAGARGNTIYF	TGTGCCAGTAGTCCAGAAGGGGCGGCGGGGGCGCGAGGAAACACCATATATTTT
once	TRBJ1-5	.	TRBV18	CASSPGGGGGNQPQHF	TGTGCCAGCTCACCGGGGGGTGGTGGCGGCAATCAGCCCCAGCATTTT
.	TRBJ2-1	TRBD1	TRBV5-1	CASSLTRTGGFYNEQFF	TGCGCCAGCAGCTTAACTCGGACAGGGGGCTTCTACAATGAGCAGTTCTTC
few	TRBJ2-7	TRBD1	TRBV7-8	CASSLAGTDIYEQYF	TGTGCCAGCAGCTTAGCCGGGACAGACATTTACGAGCAGTACTTC
.	TRBJ1-1	.	TRBV29-1	CSVERPMNTEAFF	TGCAGCGTTGAGCGGCCGATGAACACTGAAGCTTTCTTT